Each of the 8 T cell receptor beta chains below was sequenced from the same sample in a study of metastatic and nonmetastatic thyroid tumors. TCRdb reprocessed the PCR reads via MiXCR. The sample shows tens of thousands of clones, roughly 18% of them seen only once. Not a single patient had been given any form of treatment at any point before undergoing thyroid surgery. Sequencing was carried out using adjacent normal tissue. These receptors all stem from a male donor with papillary thyroid cancer or a benign thyroid nodule (not recorded which). Some clones in this sample may be carry-over from other donors' samples.

This clone was observed many times. The V gene is TRBV5-6, the J gene TRBJ2-3, with 12 bases lining up with TRBD2. Trimming at V came to 4 bases and at J to 5 bases, leaving 8 bases not matched to a gene. Looked up from germline, CDR1 is SGHDT and CDR2 is YYEEEE. This CDR3 has 16 residues. The CDR3: CASSKGLAGILDTQYF. The CDR3 DNA follows: TGTGCCAGCAGCAAAGGACTAGCGGGAATATTAGATACGCAGTATTTT.

This chain connects TRBV6-1 to TRBJ2-7; 7 nucleotides match TRBD1. CDR3 length: 14 residues. Germline lookup yields CDR1 MNHNS and CDR2 SASEGT. Trimming took 4 bases from V and 7 from J; bases not matched to a gene: 10. The chain's CDR3 is CASSGPGTATEQYV. As DNA, the CDR3 is TGTGCCAGCAGTGGTCCCGGGACAGCGACAGAGCAGTACGTC.

This clone was recorded many times. V is TRBV9 and J is TRBJ1-4; 7 nucleotides align to TRBD1. The CDR3 spans 14 residues. The germline V gene has CDR1 SGDLS and CDR2 YYNGEE. V lost 0 bases to trimming and J lost 4 bases; unmatched junction nucleotides: 0. CDR3 amino acids: CASSVGDSNEKLFF. The CDR3 nucleotides are TGTGCCAGCAGCGTAGGGGACAGTAATGAAAAACTGTTTTTT.

This clone appeared a single time. This chain connects TRBV5-1 to TRBJ2-7; a possible D gene is TRBD2 (5 bases). Germline V gene lookup returns CDR1 SGHRS and CDR2 YFSETQ. The CDR3 is 14 amino acids. V lost 0 bases and J lost 0, with 7 bases in between. The CDR3 sequence: CASSLVRGSYEQYF. The CDR3 region has the DNA TGCGCCAGCAGCTTGGTTCGGGGCTCCTACGAGCAGTACTTC.

V usage is TRBV11-2 and J usage is TRBJ2-7, with D perhaps matching TRBD2 (6 bases). Germline V lookup: CDR1 SGHAT, CDR2 FQNNGV. The CDR3 contains 15 residues. Deletions cut 5 bases from V and 0 bases from J, with 14 bases between. The CDR3 DNA sequence: TGTGCCAGCAGCCCATGGGACTCAAGCTCCTACGAGCAGTACTTC. Protein: CASSPWDSSSYEQYF.

This clone was counted ten times or more. This sequence joins TRBV2 and TRBJ1-1; D is unclear. Germline values: CDR1 SNHLY, CDR2 FYNNEI. With 10 bases removed from V and 1 base from J, the gap between germline ends came to 10 bases. CDR3 length equals 12 residues. The DNA for the CDR3 is TGTGCCACCAGAAGGGAGAACACTGAAGCTTTCTTT. Its translation: CATRRENTEAFF.

This clone was counted many times. This chain links TRBV5-1 with TRBJ2-7; 7 bases line up with TRBD1. This CDR3 has 15 residues. The ends lost 4 bases at V and 4 bases at J; junction bases unmatched: 11. From germline, CDR1 is SGHRS and CDR2 YFSETQ. The CDR3 here is CASSPARQGGYEQYF. In DNA form, the CDR3 reads TGCGCCAGCAGCCCAGCCCGACAGGGTGGATACGAGCAGTACTTC.

The chain joins TRBV9 to TRBJ2-2; D is uncertain. Germline CDR1 is SGDLS and CDR2 is YYNGEE. Between the trimmed V and J ends, which lost 0 bases and 7 bases, there was a span of 10 bases. The CDR3 spans 14 residues. The CDR3 region is CASSVAKGGGELFF. The CDR3 bases are TGTGCCAGCAGCGTAGCAAAGGGCGGCGGGGAGCTGTTTTTT.